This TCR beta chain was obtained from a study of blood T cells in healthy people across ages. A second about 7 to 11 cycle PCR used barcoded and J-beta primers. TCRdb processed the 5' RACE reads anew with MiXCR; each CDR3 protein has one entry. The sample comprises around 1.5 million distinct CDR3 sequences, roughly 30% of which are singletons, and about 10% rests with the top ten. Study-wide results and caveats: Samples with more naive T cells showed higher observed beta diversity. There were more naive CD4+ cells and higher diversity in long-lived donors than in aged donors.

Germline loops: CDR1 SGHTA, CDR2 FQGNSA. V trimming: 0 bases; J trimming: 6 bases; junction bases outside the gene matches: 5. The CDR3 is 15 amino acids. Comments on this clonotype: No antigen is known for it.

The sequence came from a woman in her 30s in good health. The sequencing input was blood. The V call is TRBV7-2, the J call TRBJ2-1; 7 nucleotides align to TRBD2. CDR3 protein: CASSLASGGTNEQFF. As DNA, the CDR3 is TGTGCCAGCAGCTTAGCGTCGGGAGGAACCAATGAGCAGTTCTTC.